The entry that follows covers one TCR beta chain sequence. The source of the sample is a study of blood T cell repertoires in COVID-19. In the original analysis: Estimates of nucleated cell counts were drawn from the amplification of reference gene primers. Sequenced by immunoSEQ multiplex PCR; TCRdb stores in-frame clones only, minus some. V and J calls and clone size come straight from that table; D and trimming were deduced from the DNA. Here the sample spans 200,000 or so clones, around nine tenths being singletons. J was trimmed by 7 bases and V by 0 bases; bases with no gene match: 11. This CDR3 is 17 amino acids long. CDR1 and CDR2 (germline): SGDLS, YYNGEE.

This sequence originates from a man aged 60-69 years who had recovered from COVID-19. The chain links TRBV9 to TRBJ2-1, with 9 bases that match TRBD2. What was sequenced was peripheral blood. In DNA form, the CDR3 reads TGTGCCAGCAGCGTAGAGGTAGCGGGAGTGGGTCGAAATGAGCAGTTCTTC. Encoded protein: CASSVEVAGVGRNEQFF.